These T cell receptor beta chains were read from a single sample in a study of T cell responses to AZD1222 COVID-19 vaccine. Repertoires were generated with immunoSEQ multiplex PCR, while TCRdb's copy carries only in-frame clones and drops some. The table shows about 31,000 clones, with over 75% occurring only once. Source: peripheral blood, taken 28 days after the second AZD1222 dose. The receptors come from an adult who received the AZD1222 COVID-19 vaccine. Both conserved end residues are part of each CDR3. D genes are given only for firm matches. Clone size, where shown, is once, few, many, or a class for clones that have expanded.

CDR3nt: TGTGCCAGCTCAGAGGACCCGAGGGCTGAAGCTTTCTTT
CDR3aa: CASSEDPRAEAFF
j_gene: TRBJ1-1
abundance: NA
v_gene: TRBV18
d_gene: NA

CDR3nt: TGTGCCAGCAGCTCTCCCCTAGGGACCGACATCCCTGAAGCTTTCTTT
CDR3aa: CASSSPLGTDIPEAFF
j_gene: TRBJ1-1
abundance: NA
v_gene: TRBV3-1/TRBV3-2
d_gene: NA

CDR3nt: TGTGCCAGCAGCCCCGTGGCGAGGCCAGGATTTACAGAGCAGTACTTC
CDR3aa: CASSPVARPGFTEQYF
j_gene: TRBJ2-7
abundance: few
v_gene: TRBV3-1/TRBV3-2
d_gene: NA

CDR3nt: TGTGCCACCAGTGATCCGAACAAGGACGAGCAGTACTTC
CDR3aa: CATSDPNKDEQYF
j_gene: TRBJ2-7
abundance: once
v_gene: TRBV24-1
d_gene: NA

CDR3nt: TGTGCCAGCAGCTCCGGGACAGGGGGCACAGATACGCAGTATTTT
CDR3aa: CASSSGTGGTDTQYF
j_gene: TRBJ2-3
abundance: NA
v_gene: TRBV7-9
d_gene: TRBD1

CDR3nt: TGTGCCAGCAGCTTAACAACAGGGGCGAGAGTCTATGGCTACACCTTC
CDR3aa: CASSLTTGARVYGYTF
j_gene: TRBJ1-2
abundance: NA
v_gene: TRBV5-6
d_gene: TRBD1

CDR3nt: TGTGCCAGCAGCCAAGATAGGAACAGGGGGGATTACAATGAGCAGTTCTTC
CDR3aa: CASSQDRNRGDYNEQFF
j_gene: TRBJ2-1
abundance: NA
v_gene: TRBV3-1/TRBV3-2
d_gene: TRBD1

CDR3nt: TGTGCCACCAGCACCTCCCGGGGCGACGGCAAAAACATTCAGTACTTC
CDR3aa: CATSTSRGDGKNIQYF
j_gene: TRBJ2-4
abundance: once
v_gene: TRBV15
d_gene: NA

CDR3nt: TGTGCCAGCAGTTTAGCCCACAGGGGAGCTTTCTTT
CDR3aa: CASSLAHRGAFF
j_gene: TRBJ1-1
abundance: NA
v_gene: TRBV12-3/TRBV12-4
d_gene: TRBD1

CDR3nt: TGTGCCAGCAGCGACGCCGGGACAGGGGGCTCTGAAGCTTTCTTT
CDR3aa: CASSDAGTGGSEAFF
j_gene: TRBJ1-1
abundance: NA
v_gene: TRBV9
d_gene: TRBD1

CDR3nt: TGTGCCAGTAGTATGAGGGGGGCTAGCGGGGCCACAGATACGCAGTATTTT
CDR3aa: CASSMRGASGATDTQYF
j_gene: TRBJ2-3
abundance: NA
v_gene: TRBV19
d_gene: TRBD2

CDR3nt: TGTGCCAGCAGCGAACAGGGGTTATCCACAGATACGCAGTATTTT
CDR3aa: CASSEQGLSTDTQYF
j_gene: TRBJ2-3
abundance: few
v_gene: TRBV7-3
d_gene: TRBD1

CDR3nt: TGCGCCAGCAGCCAAGGGGACTTAACGTTGGACTCTTCACCCCTCCACTTT
CDR3aa: CASSQGDLTLDSSPLHF
j_gene: TRBJ1-6
abundance: NA
v_gene: TRBV4-1
d_gene: NA

CDR3nt: TGTGCCAGCAGTTCGTGGGGGGCCGGCCATGGCACAGATACGCAGTATTTT
CDR3aa: CASSSWGAGHGTDTQYF
j_gene: TRBJ2-3
abundance: NA
v_gene: TRBV6-2/TRBV6-3
d_gene: NA

CDR3nt: TGTGCCAGCAGCTTAGGGCCCCGGAACAGGGATGACAATCAGCCCCAGCATTTT
CDR3aa: CASSLGPRNRDDNQPQHF
j_gene: TRBJ1-5
abundance: NA
v_gene: TRBV7-8
d_gene: NA

CDR3nt: TGTGCCAGCAGTGAATCACACCTGAACACTGAAGCTTTCTTT
CDR3aa: CASSESHLNTEAFF
j_gene: TRBJ1-1
abundance: few
v_gene: TRBV6-1
d_gene: NA

CDR3nt: TGTGCCAGCAGATTTCGGGGGGTGAACACTGAAGCTTTCTTT
CDR3aa: CASRFRGVNTEAFF
j_gene: TRBJ1-1
abundance: NA
v_gene: TRBV2
d_gene: NA

CDR3nt: TGTGCCAGCAGTTATTATCTAGCGGGGTACAATGAGCAGTTCTTC
CDR3aa: CASSYYLAGYNEQFF
j_gene: TRBJ2-1
abundance: few
v_gene: TRBV6-5
d_gene: TRBD2

CDR3nt: TGTGCCAGCAGTGATGGGGGGTCTTCCTACGAGCAGTACTTC
CDR3aa: CASSDGGSSYEQYF
j_gene: TRBJ2-7
abundance: NA
v_gene: TRBV27
d_gene: NA

CDR3nt: TGTGCCAGCAGTGAATCCCAGACAGGGAGGGGAGAGACCCAGTACTTC
CDR3aa: CASSESQTGRGETQYF
j_gene: TRBJ2-5
abundance: NA
v_gene: TRBV6-1
d_gene: NA

CDR3nt: TGCGCCAGCAGCCATCAAGCGGGGGGTCAGGAGACCCAGTACTTC
CDR3aa: CASSHQAGGQETQYF
j_gene: TRBJ2-5
abundance: NA
v_gene: TRBV5-1
d_gene: TRBD2

CDR3nt: TGTGCCAGCTCAGCACGGGCGGGCTCCTATGGCTACACCTTC
CDR3aa: CASSARAGSYGYTF
j_gene: TRBJ1-2
abundance: NA
v_gene: TRBV18
d_gene: NA

CDR3nt: TGTGCCAGCAGTCGACAGGGGTTCGGCACCGGGGAGCTGTTTTTT
CDR3aa: CASSRQGFGTGELFF
j_gene: TRBJ2-2
abundance: NA
v_gene: TRBV6-5
d_gene: TRBD1

CDR3nt: TGTGCCAGCAGTTACAGTTATGCTGGGCGCGCAAGTGGCTACACCTTC
CDR3aa: CASSYSYAGRASGYTF
j_gene: TRBJ1-2
abundance: once
v_gene: TRBV6-5
d_gene: NA

CDR3nt: TGTGCCAGTAGTCATCAGGGTAACAGCAATCAGCCCCAGCATTTT
CDR3aa: CASSHQGNSNQPQHF
j_gene: TRBJ1-5
abundance: NA
v_gene: TRBV19
d_gene: NA

CDR3nt: TGTGCCAGCAGCTTAACGGGGTCACTCATTTCTGGGGCCAACGTCCTGACTTTC
CDR3aa: CASSLTGSLISGANVLTF
j_gene: TRBJ2-6
abundance: NA
v_gene: TRBV11-3
d_gene: NA

CDR3nt: TGTGCCAGCAGCCAAAACTCAAACCCCGTTAACTATGGCTACACCTTC
CDR3aa: CASSQNSNPVNYGYTF
j_gene: TRBJ1-2
abundance: NA
v_gene: TRBV4-2
d_gene: NA

CDR3nt: TGTGCCAGTCGTACAGGACAGAACACCGGGGAGCTGTTTTTT
CDR3aa: CASRTGQNTGELFF
j_gene: TRBJ2-2
abundance: once
v_gene: TRBV19
d_gene: NA

CDR3nt: TGTGCCAGCAGCCAAGATGCAGGGGGCGATGGCTACACCTTC
CDR3aa: CASSQDAGGDGYTF
j_gene: TRBJ1-2
abundance: NA
v_gene: TRBV4-2
d_gene: TRBD1

CDR3nt: TGTGCCAGCAGCTGGAGAGGGGGATCCTCTGGAAACACCATATATTTT
CDR3aa: CASSWRGGSSGNTIYF
j_gene: TRBJ1-3
abundance: NA
v_gene: TRBV5-4
d_gene: NA

CDR3nt: TGTGCCACCCGAGGAGGGGGGCGTTACACCGGGGAGCTGTTTTTT
CDR3aa: CATRGGGRYTGELFF
j_gene: TRBJ2-2
abundance: NA
v_gene: TRBV3-1/TRBV3-2
d_gene: NA

CDR3nt: TGTGCCAGCAGCCCTACAGGGGTTAACACCGGGGAGCTGTTTTTT
CDR3aa: CASSPTGVNTGELFF
j_gene: TRBJ2-2
abundance: NA
v_gene: TRBV5-4
d_gene: TRBD1

CDR3nt: TGTGCCAGCAGTTTAGTGGGGAGGGACACGATGAACACTGAAGCTTTCTTT
CDR3aa: CASSLVGRDTMNTEAFF
j_gene: TRBJ1-1
abundance: NA
v_gene: TRBV27
d_gene: NA

CDR3nt: TGTGCCAGCAGTTTTAGAATGTTCTACACCTTC
CDR3aa: CASSFRMFYTF
j_gene: TRBJ1-2
abundance: NA
v_gene: TRBV28
d_gene: NA

CDR3nt: TGTGCCAGCCAAGCGGGTACCTCTGGAAACACCATATATTTT
CDR3aa: CASQAGTSGNTIYF
j_gene: TRBJ1-3
abundance: NA
v_gene: TRBV9
d_gene: NA

CDR3nt: TGTGCCAGCAGTCTCGGCACCGGGGAGCTGTTTTTT
CDR3aa: CASSLGTGELFF
j_gene: TRBJ2-2
abundance: NA
v_gene: TRBV6-2/TRBV6-3
d_gene: NA

CDR3nt: TGTGCCAGCAGCTCCCCCCTCCGTCTAGCTGAAGAGACCCAGTACTTC
CDR3aa: CASSSPLRLAEETQYF
j_gene: TRBJ2-5
abundance: NA
v_gene: TRBV11-1
d_gene: NA

CDR3nt: TGCGCCAGCAGCCAAGGCCGAGAGACCCAGTACTTC
CDR3aa: CASSQGRETQYF
j_gene: TRBJ2-5
abundance: NA
v_gene: TRBV4-3
d_gene: NA

CDR3nt: TGTGCCATCAGGAACAGGGACTCCCCAGATACGCAGTATTTT
CDR3aa: CAIRNRDSPDTQYF
j_gene: TRBJ2-3
abundance: NA
v_gene: TRBV10-3
d_gene: NA

CDR3nt: TGTGCCATCAGTGAGTCGTACAGTATCAACTATGGCTACACCTTC
CDR3aa: CAISESYSINYGYTF
j_gene: TRBJ1-2
abundance: few
v_gene: TRBV10-3
d_gene: NA

CDR3nt: TGTGCCAGCAGTCCGCCGGGGACAGGGAACACCGGGGAGCTGTTTTTT
CDR3aa: CASSPPGTGNTGELFF
j_gene: TRBJ2-2
abundance: NA
v_gene: TRBV7-9
d_gene: TRBD1

CDR3nt: TGTGCCAGCTCACCCGGGGGGCTTTTTACAGATACGCAGTATTTT
CDR3aa: CASSPGGLFTDTQYF
j_gene: TRBJ2-3
abundance: NA
v_gene: TRBV18
d_gene: NA

CDR3nt: TGTGCCAGCACCCAAAACAGGAATCAGCCCCAGCATTTT
CDR3aa: CASTQNRNQPQHF
j_gene: TRBJ1-5
abundance: NA
v_gene: TRBV7-9
d_gene: NA

CDR3nt: TGCGCCAGCAGCCGCGGCCACTTCCTCGGTGACACTGAAGCTTTCTTT
CDR3aa: CASSRGHFLGDTEAFF
j_gene: TRBJ1-1
abundance: NA
v_gene: TRBV4-1
d_gene: NA

CDR3nt: TGTGCCAGCAGCTTAGCCATGGGGGATTTGCGCCTGAACTATGGCTACACCTTC
CDR3aa: CASSLAMGDLRLNYGYTF
j_gene: TRBJ1-2
abundance: NA
v_gene: TRBV7-2
d_gene: NA

CDR3nt: TGTGCCAGCAGCTTATCCGGCAGGGCCTACGAGCAGTACTTC
CDR3aa: CASSLSGRAYEQYF
j_gene: TRBJ2-7
abundance: NA
v_gene: TRBV7-9
d_gene: NA

CDR3nt: TGTGCCAGCAGCACCTCCGGGACAGGGGATTCACCCCTCCACTTT
CDR3aa: CASSTSGTGDSPLHF
j_gene: TRBJ1-6
abundance: NA
v_gene: TRBV7-9
d_gene: TRBD1

CDR3nt: TGTGCCATCAGACCTACAGGGGGCGATGAGCAGTTCTTC
CDR3aa: CAIRPTGGDEQFF
j_gene: TRBJ2-1
abundance: NA
v_gene: TRBV10-3
d_gene: TRBD1

CDR3nt: TGTGCCGTTTCCCTTCAGGGGGCTGAGGGCTACACCTTC
CDR3aa: CAVSLQGAEGYTF
j_gene: TRBJ1-2
abundance: NA
v_gene: TRBV10-3
d_gene: TRBD1

CDR3nt: TGTGCCCTCCAGGGGACCCCTGGAAACACCATATATTTT
CDR3aa: CALQGTPGNTIYF
j_gene: TRBJ1-3
abundance: NA
v_gene: TRBV30
d_gene: NA

CDR3nt: TGTGCCAGCTCACAACAGATCTCTGGGGCCAACGTCCTGACTTTC
CDR3aa: CASSQQISGANVLTF
j_gene: TRBJ2-6
abundance: NA
v_gene: TRBV18
d_gene: NA

CDR3nt: TGTGCCAGTAGTATATTCAGCGGGGCCTACAATGAGCAGTTCTTC
CDR3aa: CASSIFSGAYNEQFF
j_gene: TRBJ2-1
abundance: few
v_gene: TRBV19
d_gene: TRBD2

CDR3nt: TGTGCCAGCATGGGGGACAGCAAAGGCTACACCTTC
CDR3aa: CASMGDSKGYTF
j_gene: TRBJ1-2
abundance: NA
v_gene: TRBV6-5
d_gene: TRBD1

CDR3nt: TGCGCCAGCAGCATCCAGGGGGAGTACACTGAAGCTTTCTTT
CDR3aa: CASSIQGEYTEAFF
j_gene: TRBJ1-1
abundance: NA
v_gene: TRBV5-1
d_gene: TRBD1